Below are 32 T cell receptor beta chains sequenced from a single sample in a study of T cells in Graves' hyperthyroidism and ophthalmopathy. Amplification yielded TCR beta CDR3 regions, with RNA transcripts as the source. In the first-round RT-PCR of the TCR CDR3, the HTBI primer set was used. TCRdb redid the calling of the multiplex PCR reads with MiXCR, one entry per CDR3 protein. The sample has 480,000 or so distinct CDR3 sequences; 46% are singletons. The sample comprised peripheral blood or thyroid tissue (not recorded which). These receptor sequences come from an adult woman with Graves' disease, either hyperthyroidism or ophthalmopathy (not recorded which).

The rearrangement joins TRBV20-1 to TRBJ2-5, with TRBD1 identical over 7 bases. The trim removed 3 bases at V and 10 bases at J, leaving 11 bases unmatched. Per germline, CDR1 DFQATT and CDR2 SNEGSKA (reference sequence). The CDR3 is 13 residues long. CDR3 bases: TGCAGTGCTAGCGACCTCTCGAACAGGGGCCAGTACTTC. This encodes CSASDLSNRGQYF.

This clonotype was counted between two and nine times. This chain uses TRBV7-8 with TRBJ2-5; TRBD2 matches at 7 bases. CDR3 length equals 15 residues. Germline CDR1 and CDR2: SGHVS and FQNEAQ. With 5 bases clipped from V and 1 base from J, the junction kept 7 bases outside the gene matches. The chain's CDR3 is CASSHRWGGQETQYF. The CDR3 DNA follows: TGTGCCAGCAGCCACAGATGGGGGGGCCAAGAGACCCAGTACTTC.

The chain joins TRBV5-1 to TRBJ2-3, with 10 bases fitting TRBD1. Per germline, CDR1 SGHRS and CDR2 YFSETQ. The V segment lost 4 bases and the J segment 5 bases; nucleotides outside the gene matches: 7. The CDR3 is 15 amino acids. This CDR3 is CASSRDRGVLDTQYF. Here the CDR3 DNA reads TGCGCCAGCAGCCGGGACAGGGGTGTATTAGATACGCAGTATTTT.

This chain links TRBV6-2 or TRBV6-3 with TRBJ2-6, with 7 bases lining up with TRBD1. CDR3 size: 15 residues. The germline gives CDR1 MNHEY, CDR2 SVGEGT. The V segment lost 6 bases and the J segment 4 bases; nucleotides outside the gene matches: 6. Here the CDR3 reads CASRNKGAGANVLTF. The CDR3 coding sequence is TGTGCCAGCAGGAATAAGGGGGCCGGGGCCAACGTCCTGACTTTC.

The chain is built from TRBV6-5 and TRBJ1-6; 9 bases are a match to TRBD1. Looked up from germline, CDR1 is MNHEY and CDR2 is SVGAGI. The junction had 8 bases not matched to a gene; V was cut back by 6 bases and J by 5 bases. This CDR3 has 16 residues. CDR3 residues: CASRRDRVVNNSPLHF. The CDR3 region has the DNA TGTGCCAGCAGACGGGACAGGGTGGTGAATAATTCACCCCTCCACTTT.

This clonotype came up many times. The rearrangement links TRBV20-1 to TRBJ1-3; no definite D call. Germline CDR1 DFQATT, CDR2 SNEGSKA (reference sequence). The CDR3 length is 16 residues. V dropped 1 base and J dropped 0 bases, with 13 bases sitting between them. CDR3 coding DNA: TGCAGTGCTAGAGGCGACAAGGTCCCCTCTGGAAACACCATATATTTT. Its translation is CSARGDKVPSGNTIYF.

V usage is TRBV5-1 and J usage is TRBJ1-1, with D unclear. The CDR3 runs 14 residues. V lost 4 bases and J 3 bases, leaving 13 bases between the germline ends. CDR1 and CDR2 from the germline V gene are SGHRS and YFSETQ. The CDR3 DNA follows: TGCGCCAGCAGCCTCCTGGGAGCGGACACTGAAGCTTTCTTT. Its translation is CASSLLGADTEAFF.

This chain links TRBV2 with TRBJ1-5, with TRBD1 as a possible D gene (5 bases). This CDR3 comprises 14 residues. Germline values: CDR1 SNHLY, CDR2 FYNNEI. The germline V and J ends were trimmed by 7 bases and 7 bases, with 17 bases remaining between them. The CDR3 bases are TGTGCCAGCACGCCGGTCGGGACGTTCCAGCCCCAGCATTTT. Translation gives CASTPVGTFQPQHF.

This clonotype was detected only a few times. The chain joins TRBV10-3 to TRBJ1-6; D remains ambiguous. The CDR3 loop spans 13 amino acids. V lost 5 bases and J 4 bases, leaving 6 bases between the germline ends. The germline V gene encodes CDR1 ENHRY and CDR2 SYGVKD. CDR3 nucleotides: TGTGCCATCAGTTTAGGGTATAATTCACCCCTCCACTTT. Translated: CAISLGYNSPLHF.

Note on this clonotype: This may be a read error, as it is one base from a much larger clone. This rearrangement joins TRBV20-1 to TRBJ2-7, with a possible D match to TRBD2 (5 bases). The V gene lost 5 bases and the J gene lost 6 bases, with 11 bases spanning the gap. Germline CDR1 and CDR2: DFQATT and SNEGSKA (reference sequence). This CDR3 has 11 residues. CDR3 amino acids: CSAGVEGEQYF. The CDR3 DNA follows: TGCAGTGCTGGGGTCGAGGGCGAGCAGTACTTC.

V is TRBV9 and J is TRBJ2-7; D might be TRBD1 (7 bases). Trimming stripped 3 bases from V and 6 bases from J, with 10 bases between. This CDR3 contains 12 residues. CDR1 SGDLS and CDR2 YYNGEE come from the germline V gene. CDR3: CASSAQGGEQYF. The CDR3, as DNA: TGTGCCAGCAGCGCCCAGGGGGGCGAGCAGTACTTC. Using reference TRBV9 and TRBJ2-7 for the parts outside the CDR3, the full variable domain is DSGVTQTPKHLITATGQRVTLRCSPRSGDLSVYWYQQSLDQGLQFLIQYYNGEERAKGNILERFSAQQFPDLHSELNLSSLELGDSALYFCASSAQGGEQYFGPGTRLTVT.

This clonotype has ten or more counts. This chain links TRBV29-1 with TRBJ1-2, with 7 positions matching TRBD1. The germline gives CDR1 SQVTM, CDR2 ANQGSEA. The CDR3 extends over 12 amino acids. Trimming removed 4 bases from V and 4 bases from J; junction bases left unmatched: 3. The CDR3 region is CSVGQGVYGYTF. The CDR3 DNA follows: TGCAGCGTTGGACAGGGCGTCTATGGCTACACCTTC.

For this clonotype: One end of the junction is discordant with germline, which a read error may explain. The CDR3 loop is CASSDRGRGCTEAFF. The CDR3 region has the DNA TGCGCCAGCAGTGACCGGGGCAGGGGGTGCACTGAAGCCTTCTTT. The chain combines TRBV10-1 with TRBJ1-1, with 7 bases fitting TRBD1. The CDR3 is 15 amino acids. CDR1 and CDR2 (germline): WNHNN, SYGVQD (reference sequence).

This clonotype was found many times. The CDR3 region has the DNA TGCAGTGCTAGATTTTCCGGGGTAAACACCATATATTTT. Translating gives CSARFSGVNTIYF. This chain links TRBV20-1 with TRBJ1-3, with D hard to call. CDR1 is DFQATT, CDR2 SNEGSKA, per germline (reference sequence). This CDR3 contains 13 residues. Trimming removed 2 bases at V and 6 bases at J, with 11 bases between.

This clonotype was detected many times. The chain employs TRBV7-2 and TRBJ2-2; TRBD1 matches 9 bases. From germline, CDR1 is SGHTA and CDR2 FQGNSA. The junction had 11 bases not matched to a gene; V was cut back by 5 bases and J by 4 bases. The CDR3 totals 17 residues. The DNA of the CDR3 is TGTGCCAGCAGCGACAGAACGGGGACAGGGCGCACCGGGGAGCTGTTTTTT. Translation: CASSDRTGTGRTGELFF.

This clonotype was seen repeatedly, ten times or more. The rearrangement uses TRBV20-1 and TRBJ2-7, with D possibly being TRBD2 (5 bases). Germline lookup yields CDR1 DFQATT and CDR2 SNEGSKA (reference sequence). CDR3 size: 14 residues. Deletions cut 3 bases from V and 2 bases from J, with 14 bases between. Here the CDR3 reads CSASAEGFTYEQYF. In DNA form, the CDR3 reads TGCAGTGCTAGCGCAGAGGGCTTTACCTACGAGCAGTACTTC.

The rearrangement joins TRBV29-1 to TRBJ1-1, with D possibly being TRBD1 (6 bases). V was trimmed by 1 base and J by 11 bases, leaving 14 bases between them. CDR1 is SQVTM and CDR2 is ANQGSEA in the germline V gene. The CDR3 is 12 amino acids. CDR3 coding DNA: TGCAGCGTTGAAGGGGGGGGCGCAAAGGCTTTCTTT. Protein sequence: CSVEGGGAKAFF.

The CDR3 sequence is CASSLRVFSTDTQYF. CDR3 coding DNA: TGTGCCAGCAGCTTGCGGGTCTTCAGCACAGATACGCAGTATTTT. This chain joins TRBV5-6 and TRBJ2-3, with no clear D. Germline V gene sequence: CDR1 SGHDT, CDR2 YYEEEE. Between the trimmed V and J ends, which lost 1 base and 0 bases, there was a span of 9 bases. The CDR3 is made up of 15 amino acids.

The rearrangement links TRBV10-3 to TRBJ2-7, with TRBD1 as a possible D gene (6 bases). The germline V and J ends were trimmed by 6 bases and 2 bases, with 14 bases remaining between them. The CDR3 covers 14 residues. Germline assignment: CDR1 ENHRY and CDR2 SYGVKD. The CDR3 DNA sequence: TGTGCCATCAGGGAGACAGGATCCACCTACGAGCAGTACTTC. It codes for CAIRETGSTYEQYF.

The chain recombines TRBV19 with TRBJ2-6; D is perhaps TRBD2 (6 bases). The CDR3 sequence is 15 residues long. Germline lookup yields CDR1 LNHDA and CDR2 SQIVND (reference sequence). V lost 8 bases and J 10 bases, leaving 21 bases between the germline ends. The CDR3 reads CASGSRRGVFNVLTF. The CDR3 region has the DNA TGTGCCAGTGGGTCGAGGAGGGGCGTTTTTAACGTCCTGACTTTC.

About this clonotype itself: At one of its ends the junction is not consistent with the germline gene, which may arise from a read error. The chain employs TRBV10-3 and TRBJ2-5, with D perhaps TRBD2 (5 bases). Looked up from germline, CDR1 is ENHRY and CDR2 is SYGVKD. The CDR3 length is 12 residues. CDR3 sequence reads: CAINRLGEIQYF. The CDR3 coding sequence is TGTGCCATCAACCGCCTTGGGGAGATCCAGTACTTC.

The rearrangement joins TRBV11-1 to TRBJ2-5; 12 bases fit TRBD1. Germline V gene data show CDR1 as SGHAT and CDR2 as FQDESV (reference sequence). The CDR3 loop spans 19 amino acids. V was pared by 4 bases and J by 1 base, with 13 bases of the junction left unmatched. The DNA of the CDR3 is TGTGCCAGCAGCTCATCCGGGACAGGGGGCGCAAAGGGCCAAGAGACCCAGTACTTC. Translation gives CASSSSGTGGAKGQETQYF.

This sequence joins TRBV20-1 and TRBJ2-7; D remains ambiguous. Germline lookup yields CDR1 DFQATT and CDR2 SNEGSKA (reference sequence). V was cut by 5 bases and J by 0 bases, with 11 bases left in between. CDR3 length: 13 amino acids. The CDR3 DNA sequence: TGCAGTGCTGGGCTGATCAGCTCCTACGAGCAGTACTTC. This codes for CSAGLISSYEQYF.

This clonotype was counted ten times or more. The rearrangement uses TRBV5-1 and TRBJ2-7, with D possibly being TRBD1 or TRBD2 (5 bases each). The V end lost 0 bases, the J end lost 2 bases, and 15 bases lay between the germline ends. The CDR3 spans 16 residues. CDR1 is SGHRS, CDR2 YFSETQ, per germline. In nucleotides, the CDR3 is TGCGCCAGCAGCTTGGCCGGGGCAGTCCAGGCCTACGAGCAGTACTTC. It translates to CASSLAGAVQAYEQYF.

This clonotype was picked up many times. The chain couples TRBV20-1 to TRBJ1-6; possible D gene TRBD1, 6 bases. This CDR3 has 15 amino acids. Germline lookup yields CDR1 DFQATT and CDR2 SNEGSKA (reference sequence). V shed 4 bases and J shed 2 bases, with 12 bases lying between them. The chain's CDR3 is CSATPRGPYNSPLHF. In nucleotides, the CDR3 is TGCAGTGCTACGCCCAGGGGTCCCTATAATTCACCCCTCCACTTT.

The genes are TRBV7-9 and TRBJ2-2; 7 bases line up with TRBD1. Germline loops: CDR1 SEHNR, CDR2 FQNEAQ (reference sequence). This CDR3 region has 14 residues. J lost 6 bases, V lost 3 bases, and 4 bases had no gene match. The CDR3 DNA reads as TGTGCCAGCAGCTTTGACAGGGCCCCCGGGGAGCTGTTTTTT. Its protein product is CASSFDRAPGELFF.

This clonotype occurred many times. This chain connects TRBV29-1 to TRBJ2-7, with 12 positions matching TRBD2. V was pared by 6 bases and J by 5 bases, with 8 bases of the junction left unmatched. The germline V gene encodes CDR1 SQVTM and CDR2 ANQGSEA. The CDR3 runs to 14 residues. In DNA, the CDR3 is TGCAGCGTGGTGACTAGCGGGAGACAGAACGAGCAGTACTTC. It yields the protein CSVVTSGRQNEQYF.

This clonotype was observed at least ten times. This chain connects TRBV29-1 to TRBJ2-7; TRBD1 aligns across 8 bases. Germline V gives CDR1 SQVTM, CDR2 ANQGSEA. This CDR3 is 14 amino acids long. Unmatched junction bases numbered 10, after V lost 3 bases and J lost 6 bases. This CDR3 reads CSVDRGTGGLEQYF. Written as DNA, the CDR3 is TGCAGCGTTGATCGCGGGACAGGCGGTCTCGAGCAGTACTTC.

The V and J genes are TRBV7-2 and TRBJ2-7; 9 bases are shared with TRBD1. CDR3 length: 18 amino acids. The junction had 16 bases not matched to a gene; V was cut back by 5 bases and J by 2 bases. Germline V gives CDR1 SGHTA, CDR2 FQGNSA. The CDR3 sequence is CASSVLNRGRREPYEQYF. The DNA of the CDR3 is TGTGCCAGCAGCGTATTAAACAGGGGGCGAAGGGAGCCCTACGAGCAGTACTTC. The whole variable domain, remainder taken from reference TRBV7-2 and TRBJ2-7, is GAGVSQSPSNKVTEKGKDVELRCDPISGHTALYWYRQSLGQGLEFLIYFQGNSAPDKSGLPSDRFSAERTGGSVSTLTIQRTQQEDSAVYLCASSVLNRGRREPYEQYFGPGTRLTVT.

In this sample, this clonotype turned up many times. This chain connects TRBV2 to TRBJ2-6; D unresolved. This CDR3 region has 19 residues. Germline CDR1 is SNHLY and CDR2 is FYNNEI. The V and J ends lost 6 bases and 0 bases respectively, with 21 bases between them. CDR3 residues: CASRALRSQPVSGANVLTF. The DNA for the CDR3 is TGTGCCAGCAGGGCTTTAAGGAGCCAGCCGGTCTCTGGGGCCAACGTCCTGACTTTC.

The rearrangement joins TRBV10-3 to TRBJ2-7; D is possibly TRBD2 (6 bases). Between the trimmed V and J ends, which lost 5 bases and 0 bases, there was a span of 17 bases. The CDR3 is 16 amino acids. Germline V gene sequence: CDR1 ENHRY, CDR2 SYGVKD. The CDR3 is CAISQIAVSGSYEQYF. The CDR3 nucleotides are TGTGCCATCAGTCAGATAGCGGTTTCGGGCTCCTACGAGCAGTACTTC.

To note about this clonotype: One junction end disagrees with the germline gene, perhaps due to a read error. This sequence joins TRBV6-6 and TRBJ2-2; 7 bases align to TRBD2. Germline CDR1 MNHNY, CDR2 SVGAGI (reference sequence). The CDR3 runs 14 residues. CDR3 loop: CASTLTSTGGGLFF. The CDR3 coding sequence is TGTGCCAGCACCCTTACTTCAACTGGGGGGGGGCTGTTTTTT.